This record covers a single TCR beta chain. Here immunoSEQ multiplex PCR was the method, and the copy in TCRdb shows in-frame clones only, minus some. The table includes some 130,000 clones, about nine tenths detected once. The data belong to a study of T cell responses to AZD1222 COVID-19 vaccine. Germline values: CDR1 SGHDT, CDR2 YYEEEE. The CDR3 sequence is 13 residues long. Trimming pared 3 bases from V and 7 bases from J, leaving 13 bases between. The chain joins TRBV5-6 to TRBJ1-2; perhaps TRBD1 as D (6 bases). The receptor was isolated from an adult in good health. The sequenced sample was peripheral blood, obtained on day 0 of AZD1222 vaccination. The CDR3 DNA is TGTGCCAGCAGCTCCCCGGACAGATCTGGCTACACCTTC. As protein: CASSSPDRSGYTF.